This T cell receptor (beta chain) was documented in a study of blood T cell repertoires in COVID-19. Looking at the study overall: Sources were T cells, B-cell-depleted T cells, or PBMCs; the material itself was cDNA or gDNA.

The repertoire was sequenced with immunoSEQ multiplex PCR; TCRdb's copy has only in-frame clones and lacks some. The sample shows approximately 160,000 clones, approximately 95% of them seen only once. The trim removed 8 bases at V and 0 bases at J, leaving 5 bases unmatched. Per germline, CDR1 ENHRY and CDR2 SYGVKD. The CDR3 runs to 15 residues. V usage is TRBV10-3 and J usage is TRBJ1-3, with TRBD1 identical over 9 bases. The sequencing input was peripheral blood. This sequence originates from a woman between 55 and 75 years old with COVID-19, enrolled during active disease. CDR3 amino acids: CAIAGQGYSGNTIYF. CDR3 DNA: TGTGCCATCGCCGGACAGGGGTACTCTGGAAACACCATATATTTT.